A single sample is the source of the 15 T cell receptor beta chains below, sequenced in a study of identifying expanded T cells in peripheral blood. Data came from immunoSEQ multiplex PCR; TCRdb stores just in-frame clones and leaves some out. The sample has about 81,000 clones; less than 90% are singletons. Sequences were obtained from blood. All receptors come from a person aged 18 to 75 in good health.

This chain uses TRBV5-1 with TRBJ1-2, with D perhaps matching TRBD1 (5 bases). This CDR3 is built from 17 residues. The germline V gene encodes CDR1 SGHRS and CDR2 YFSETQ. Deletions cut 5 bases from V and 7 bases from J, with 27 bases between. Written as DNA, the CDR3 is TGCGCCAGCAGGGACCCCTTGGGGGAAGGTAGGGTGTCTGGCTACACCTTC. Its protein product is CASRDPLGEGRVSGYTF. Supplemented by reference TRBV5-1 and TRBJ1-2, the full variable domain reads KAGVTQTPRYLIKTRGQQVTLSCSPISGHRSVSWYQQTPGQGLQFLFEYFSETQRNKGNFPGRFSGRQFSNSRSEMNVSTLELGDSALYLCASRDPLGEGRVSGYTFGSGTRLTVV.

The chain combines TRBV7-2 with TRBJ2-5, with 8 bases that match TRBD2. V shed 2 bases and J 1 base; nucleotides not matched to a gene: 6. There are 16 residues in the CDR3. CDR1 SGHTA and CDR2 FQGNSA come from the germline V gene. The DNA for the CDR3 is TGTGCCAGCAGCTTAAGCTGGGGACTAGGCCAAGAGACCCAGTACTTC. Protein: CASSLSWGLGQETQYF.

V gene TRBV6-6 combines with J gene TRBJ1-1; the match to TRBD1 covers 7 bases. Losses at the gene ends were 6 bases for V and 3 bases for J; bases not matched to a gene: 7. The CDR3 is 14 amino acids. CDR1 MNHNY and CDR2 SVGAGI come from the germline V gene (reference sequence). CDR3 loop: CASRTGTDYTEAFF. CDR3 bases: TGTGCCAGCAGAACCGGGACAGATTACACTGAAGCTTTCTTT.

This chain connects TRBV6-5 to TRBJ2-3, with 8 bases matching TRBD1. Germline lookup yields CDR1 MNHEY and CDR2 SVGAGI. The V gene end was trimmed by 2 bases and the J gene end by 9 bases; junction bases not matched to a gene: 13. The CDR3 is 16 amino acids. CDR3 DNA sequence: TGTGCCAGCAGTTACAGGCAGGGGGCATCGGTCGGAACGCAGTATTTT. Translating it yields CASSYRQGASVGTQYF.

V usage is TRBV7-9 and J usage is TRBJ2-1, with D maybe TRBD2 (7 bases). CDR1 is SEHNR and CDR2 is FQNEAQ in the germline V gene (reference sequence). The V end was cut by 5 bases, the J end by 7 bases, with 24 bases between. The CDR3 contains 17 residues. In nucleotides, the CDR3 is TGTGCCAGCAGCCCCCCGGGGGGCGCGGGGCCCCTTAATGAGCAGTTCTTC. Translated, it gives CASSPPGGAGPLNEQFF. Full variable domain (outside the CDR3, taken from reference TRBV7-9 and TRBJ2-1): DTGVSQNPRHKITKRGQNVTFRCDPISEHNRLYWYRQTLGQGPEFLTYFQNEAQLEKSRLLSDRFSAERPKGSFSTLEIQRTEQGDSAMYLCASSPPGGAGPLNEQFFGPGTRLTVL.

The J gene is TRBJ2-2, the V gene TRBV9; perhaps TRBD1 as D (5 bases). V lost 7 bases, J lost 0 bases, and 10 bases lay in between. This CDR3 spans 14 amino acids. Germline-derived CDR1 and CDR2 are SGDLS and YYNGEE. CDR3 nucleotides: TGTGCCAGCTCCAGGGCGACGAACACCGGGGAGCTGTTTTTT. It yields the protein CASSRATNTGELFF.

The V gene is TRBV6-6, the J gene TRBJ2-1, with TRBD2 identical over 10 bases. Per germline, CDR1 MNHNY and CDR2 SVGAGI (reference sequence). This CDR3 is built from 15 residues. V lost 6 bases to trimming and J lost 4 bases; unmatched junction nucleotides: 6. As DNA, the CDR3 is TGTGCCAGCAGCCCCGGGACTAGCGTTTACAATGAGCAGTTCTTC. Its protein is CASSPGTSVYNEQFF.

The genes are TRBV7-9 and TRBJ2-7, with a tentative D call TRBD1 (5 bases). V lost 2 bases and J lost 3, with 8 bases in between. The CDR3 covers 13 residues. Germline-derived CDR1 and CDR2 are SEHNR and FQNEAQ (reference sequence). The CDR3 DNA follows: TGTGCCAGCAGCTTAAGAGACAGCTACGAGCAGTACTTC. It translates to CASSLRDSYEQYF.

This chain uses TRBV19 with TRBJ2-2; a possible D gene is TRBD2 (5 bases). Germline V lookup: CDR1 LNHDA, CDR2 SQIVND (reference sequence). This CDR3 has 16 residues. V was pared by 2 bases and J by 3 bases, with 13 bases between. The CDR3 here is CASSIRRGWDTGELFF. CDR3 nucleotides: TGTGCCAGTAGTATAAGGCGAGGGTGGGACACCGGGGAGCTGTTTTTT.

The chain uses TRBV19 and TRBJ2-7, with D uncertain. This CDR3 is 13 amino acids long. V lost 5 bases and J lost 2, with 10 bases in between. Germline-derived CDR1 and CDR2 are LNHDA and SQIVND (reference sequence). CDR3 coding DNA: TGTGCCAGTAGTCAAACATCGGCCTACGAGCAGTACTTC. As protein: CASSQTSAYEQYF.

This clone has a count of ten or more. The chain carries TRBV19 and TRBJ2-5; perhaps TRBD2 as D (5 bases). From germline, CDR1 is LNHDA and CDR2 SQIVND (reference sequence). Trimming removed 4 bases at V and 6 bases at J, with 9 bases between. The CDR3 totals 12 residues. The CDR3 coding sequence is TGTGCCAGTAGTAACCGGGAACAGACCCAGTACTTC. It yields the protein CASSNREQTQYF.

This chain joins TRBV18 and TRBJ1-1; D not certain. This CDR3 comprises 11 residues. Trimming took 6 bases from V and 5 from J, leaving 7 bases between them. Germline values: CDR1 KGHSH, CDR2 LQKENI. The CDR3 sequence: CASSAGTEAFF. As DNA, the CDR3 is TGTGCCAGCTCGGCCGGGACTGAAGCTTTCTTT.

This chain links TRBV20-1 with TRBJ1-2, with unresolved D. The germline V gene encodes CDR1 DFQATT and CDR2 SNEGSKA (reference sequence). The CDR3 loop spans 11 amino acids. V was pared by 5 bases and J by 8 bases, with 12 bases between. The CDR3 nucleotides are TGCAGTGCTCCCAACCTAGGAGGCTACACCTTC. This encodes CSAPNLGGYTF.

This rearrangement joins TRBV7-2 to TRBJ2-7; D gene ambiguous. Germline values: CDR1 SGHTA, CDR2 FQGNSA. The CDR3 contains 16 residues. Trimming shortened V by 1 base and J by 0 bases, and 13 bases separated the two germline ends. In DNA, the CDR3 is TGTGCCAGCAGCTTAGTAGCCCAGCTGAGCTCCTACGAGCAGTACTTC. Translated, it gives CASSLVAQLSSYEQYF.

This clone was counted a single time. The chain joins TRBV7-8 to TRBJ2-7, with D tentatively TRBD2 (6 bases). Trimming removed 3 bases at V and 3 bases at J, with 27 bases between. The germline CDR1 and CDR2 sequences are SGHVS and FQNEAQ. The CDR3 extends over 19 amino acids. CDR3 region: CASSFATGFVAGRSYEQYF. Here the CDR3 DNA reads TGTGCCAGCAGCTTTGCTACGGGGTTCGTGGCGGGGCGTAGCTACGAGCAGTACTTC.